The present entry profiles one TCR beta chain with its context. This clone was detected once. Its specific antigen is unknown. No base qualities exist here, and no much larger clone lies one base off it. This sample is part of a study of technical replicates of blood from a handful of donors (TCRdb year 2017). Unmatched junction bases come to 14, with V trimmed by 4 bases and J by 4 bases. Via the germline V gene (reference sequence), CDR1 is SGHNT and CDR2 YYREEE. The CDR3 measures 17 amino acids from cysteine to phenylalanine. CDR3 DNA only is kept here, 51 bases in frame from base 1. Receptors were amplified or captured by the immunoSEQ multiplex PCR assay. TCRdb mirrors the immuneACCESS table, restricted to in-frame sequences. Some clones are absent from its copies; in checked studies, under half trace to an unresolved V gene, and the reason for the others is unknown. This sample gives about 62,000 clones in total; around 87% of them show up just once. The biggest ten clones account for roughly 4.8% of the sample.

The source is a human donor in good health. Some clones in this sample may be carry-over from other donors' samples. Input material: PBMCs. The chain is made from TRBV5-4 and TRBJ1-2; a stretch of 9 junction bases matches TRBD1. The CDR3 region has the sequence CASSPGQGPTSFYGYTF. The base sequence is TGTGCCAGCAGCCCGGGACAGGGCCCTACGTCCTTCTATGGCTACACCTTC. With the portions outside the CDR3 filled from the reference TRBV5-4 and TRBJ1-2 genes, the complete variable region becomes ETGVTQSPTHLIKTRGQQVTLRCSSQSGHNTVSWYQQALGQGPQFIFQYYREEENGRGNFPPRFSGLQFPNYSSELNVNALELDDSALYLCASSPGQGPTSFYGYTFGSGTRLTVV.